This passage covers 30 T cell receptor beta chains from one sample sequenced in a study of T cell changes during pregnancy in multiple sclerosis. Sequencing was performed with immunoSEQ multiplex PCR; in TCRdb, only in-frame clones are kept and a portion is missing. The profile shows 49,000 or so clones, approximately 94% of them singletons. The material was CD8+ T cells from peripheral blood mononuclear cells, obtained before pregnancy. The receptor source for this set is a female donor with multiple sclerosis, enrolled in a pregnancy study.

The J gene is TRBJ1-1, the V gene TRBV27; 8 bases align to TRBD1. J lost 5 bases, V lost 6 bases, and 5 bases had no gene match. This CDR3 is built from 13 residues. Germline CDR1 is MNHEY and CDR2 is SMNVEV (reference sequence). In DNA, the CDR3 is TGTGCCAGCAGGATGACAGGGGTAACTGAAGCTTTCTTT. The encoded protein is CASRMTGVTEAFF.

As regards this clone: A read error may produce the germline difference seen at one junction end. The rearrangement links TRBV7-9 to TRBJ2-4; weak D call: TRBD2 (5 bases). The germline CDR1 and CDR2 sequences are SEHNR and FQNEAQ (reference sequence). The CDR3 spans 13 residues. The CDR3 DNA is TGTGCCAGCAGCCAATCTAGCAAAATCATTCAGTACTTC. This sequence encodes CASSQSSKIIQYF.

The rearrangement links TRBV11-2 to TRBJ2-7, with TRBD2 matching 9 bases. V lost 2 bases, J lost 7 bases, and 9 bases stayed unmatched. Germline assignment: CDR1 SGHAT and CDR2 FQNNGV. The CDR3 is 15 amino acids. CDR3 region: CASSLLAGGELEQYF. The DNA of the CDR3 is TGTGCCAGCAGCTTACTCGCGGGAGGGGAACTGGAGCAGTACTTC.

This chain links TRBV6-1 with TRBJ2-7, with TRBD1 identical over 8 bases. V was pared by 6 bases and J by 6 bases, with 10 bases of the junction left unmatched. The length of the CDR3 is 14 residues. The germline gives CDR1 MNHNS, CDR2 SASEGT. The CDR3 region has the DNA TGTGCCAGCAGGAATCAGGGGGCTAAGGGCGAGCAGTACTTC. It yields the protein CASRNQGAKGEQYF.

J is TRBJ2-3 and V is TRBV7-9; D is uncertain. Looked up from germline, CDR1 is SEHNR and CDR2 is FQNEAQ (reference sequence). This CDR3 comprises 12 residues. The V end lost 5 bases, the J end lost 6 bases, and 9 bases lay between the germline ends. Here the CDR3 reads CASSHPRDTQYF. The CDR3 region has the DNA TGTGCCAGCAGCCATCCCCGGGATACGCAGTATTTT.

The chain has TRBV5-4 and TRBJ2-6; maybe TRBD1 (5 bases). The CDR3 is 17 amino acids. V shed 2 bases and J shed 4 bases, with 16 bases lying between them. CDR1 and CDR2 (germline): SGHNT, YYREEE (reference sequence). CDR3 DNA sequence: TGTGCCAGCAGCTTCGCCCCAGGGTTGGGAGGGGCCAACGTCCTGACTTTC. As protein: CASSFAPGLGGANVLTF. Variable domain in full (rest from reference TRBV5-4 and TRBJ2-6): ETGVTQSPTHLIKTRGQQVTLRCSSQSGHNTVSWYQQALGQGPQFIFQYYREEENGRGNFPPRFSGLQFPNYSSELNVNALELDDSALYLCASSFAPGLGGANVLTFGAGSRLTVL.

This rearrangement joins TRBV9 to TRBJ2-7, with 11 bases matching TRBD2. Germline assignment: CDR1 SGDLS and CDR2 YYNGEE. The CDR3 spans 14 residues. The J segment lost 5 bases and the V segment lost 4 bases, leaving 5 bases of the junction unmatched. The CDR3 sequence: CASSITSGSNEQYF. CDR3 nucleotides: TGTGCCAGCAGCATCACTAGCGGGAGTAACGAGCAGTACTTC.

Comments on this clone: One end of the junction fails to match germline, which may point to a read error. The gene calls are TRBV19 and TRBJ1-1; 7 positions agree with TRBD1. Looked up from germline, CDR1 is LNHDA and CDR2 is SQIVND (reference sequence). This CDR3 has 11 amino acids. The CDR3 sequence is CASSIGPGQEF. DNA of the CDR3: TGTGCCAGTAGTATAGGCCCTGGACAGGAGTTT.

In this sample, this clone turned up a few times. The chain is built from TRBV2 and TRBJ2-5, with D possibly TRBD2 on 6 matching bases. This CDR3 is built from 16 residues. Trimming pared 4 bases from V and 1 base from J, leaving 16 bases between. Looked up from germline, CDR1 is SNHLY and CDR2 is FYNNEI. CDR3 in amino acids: CASSVFWAGSQETQYF. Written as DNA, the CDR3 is TGTGCCAGCAGTGTATTTTGGGCGGGAAGCCAAGAGACCCAGTACTTC.

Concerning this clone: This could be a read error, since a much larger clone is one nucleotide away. Here the CDR3 DNA reads TGCGCCAGCAGCCAGGAGGGCAGGCTTTATAGCAATCAGCCCAAGCATTTT. It yields the protein CASSQEGRLYSNQPKHF. The chain combines TRBV4-1 with TRBJ1-5; D is unresolved. Germline loops: CDR1 MGHRA, CDR2 YSYEKL. The CDR3 extends over 17 amino acids.

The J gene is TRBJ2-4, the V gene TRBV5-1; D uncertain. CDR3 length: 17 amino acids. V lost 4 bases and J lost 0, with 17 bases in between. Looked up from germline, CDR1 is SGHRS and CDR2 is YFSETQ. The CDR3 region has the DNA TGCGCCAGCAGCCGACCCACAGAGAAACTAGCCAAAAACATTCAGTACTTC. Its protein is CASSRPTEKLAKNIQYF.

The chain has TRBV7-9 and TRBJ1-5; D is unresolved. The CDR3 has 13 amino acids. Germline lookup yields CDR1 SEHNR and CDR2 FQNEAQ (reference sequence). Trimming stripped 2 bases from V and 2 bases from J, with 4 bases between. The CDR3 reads CASSLTGNQPQHF. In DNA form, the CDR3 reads TGTGCCAGCAGCTTAACGGGCAATCAGCCCCAGCATTTT.

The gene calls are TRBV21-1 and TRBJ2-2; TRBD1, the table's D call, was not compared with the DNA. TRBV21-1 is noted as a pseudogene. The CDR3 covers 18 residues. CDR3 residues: CASSRGLGQGGNTGELFF. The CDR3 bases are TGTGCCAGCAGCAGGGGGCTCGGACAGGGGGGGAACACCGGGGAGCTGTTTTTT.

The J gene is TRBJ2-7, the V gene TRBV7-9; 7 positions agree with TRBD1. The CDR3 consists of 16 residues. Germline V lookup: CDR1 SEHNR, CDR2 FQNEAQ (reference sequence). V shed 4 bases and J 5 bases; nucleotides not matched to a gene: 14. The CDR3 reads CASSSTLLRQGHEQYF. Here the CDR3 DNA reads TGTGCCAGCAGCTCAACGCTCTTACGACAGGGCCACGAGCAGTACTTC.

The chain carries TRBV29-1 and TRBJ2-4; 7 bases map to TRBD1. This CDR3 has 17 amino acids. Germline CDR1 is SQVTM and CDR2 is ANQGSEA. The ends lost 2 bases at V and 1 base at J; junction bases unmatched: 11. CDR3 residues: CSVELYDRELAKNIQYF. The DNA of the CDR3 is TGCAGCGTTGAACTTTATGACAGGGAACTCGCCAAAAACATTCAGTACTTC.

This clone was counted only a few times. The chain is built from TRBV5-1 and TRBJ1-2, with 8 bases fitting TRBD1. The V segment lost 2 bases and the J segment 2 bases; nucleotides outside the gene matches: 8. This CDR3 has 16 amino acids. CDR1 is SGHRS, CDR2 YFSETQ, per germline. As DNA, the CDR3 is TGCGCCAGCAGCTTAGAAGACAGGGGTTGGAACTATGGCTACACCTTC. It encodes CASSLEDRGWNYGYTF.

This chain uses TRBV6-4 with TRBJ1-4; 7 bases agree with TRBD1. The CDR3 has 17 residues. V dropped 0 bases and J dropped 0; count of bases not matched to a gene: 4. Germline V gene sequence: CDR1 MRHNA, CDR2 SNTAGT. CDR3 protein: CASSDSPGGATNEKLFF. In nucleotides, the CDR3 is TGTGCCAGCAGTGACTCCCCAGGGGGAGCAACTAATGAAAAACTGTTTTTT.

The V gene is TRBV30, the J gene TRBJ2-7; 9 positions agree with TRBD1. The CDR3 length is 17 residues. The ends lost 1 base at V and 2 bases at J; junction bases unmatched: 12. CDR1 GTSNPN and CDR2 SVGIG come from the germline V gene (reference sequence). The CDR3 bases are TGTGCCTGGAGTGATGAAGCTGGACAGGGGCTTCCCTACGAGCAGTACTTC. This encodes CAWSDEAGQGLPYEQYF.

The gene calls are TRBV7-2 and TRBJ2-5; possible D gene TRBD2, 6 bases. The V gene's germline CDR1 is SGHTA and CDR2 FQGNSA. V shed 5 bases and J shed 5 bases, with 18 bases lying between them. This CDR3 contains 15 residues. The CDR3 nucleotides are TGTGCCAGCAGCCCTAGGATTACGGGAGCGGAGACCCAGTACTTC. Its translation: CASSPRITGAETQYF.

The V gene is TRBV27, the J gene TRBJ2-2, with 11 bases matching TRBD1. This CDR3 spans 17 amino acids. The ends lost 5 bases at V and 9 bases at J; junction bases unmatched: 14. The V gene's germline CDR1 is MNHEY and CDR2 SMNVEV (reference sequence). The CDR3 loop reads CASSQLRTGGAVRELFF. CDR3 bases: TGTGCCAGCAGTCAATTACGGACAGGGGGCGCAGTCAGGGAGCTGTTTTTT.

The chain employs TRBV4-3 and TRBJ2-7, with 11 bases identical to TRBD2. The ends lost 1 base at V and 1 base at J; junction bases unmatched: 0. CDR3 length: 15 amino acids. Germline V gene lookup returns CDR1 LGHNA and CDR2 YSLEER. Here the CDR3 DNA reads TGCGCCAGCAGCCAAGGACTAGCGGGATCCTACGAGCAGTACTTC. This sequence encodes CASSQGLAGSYEQYF.

The chain's CDR3 is CASSQETGTGGNTIYF. Written as DNA, the CDR3 is TGTGCCAGCAGCCAAGAGACCGGGACAGGGGGAAACACCATATATTTT. The chain couples TRBV4-2 to TRBJ1-3, with 9 bases aligning to TRBD1. The germline gives CDR1 LGHNA, CDR2 YNFKEQ. The CDR3 has 16 amino acids. V trimming: 0 bases; J trimming: 4 bases; junction bases outside the gene matches: 4.

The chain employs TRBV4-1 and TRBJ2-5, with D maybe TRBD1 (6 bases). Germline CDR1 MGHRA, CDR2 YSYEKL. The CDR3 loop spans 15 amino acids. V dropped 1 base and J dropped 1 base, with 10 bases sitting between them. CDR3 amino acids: CASSQVAGVQETQYF. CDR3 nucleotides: TGCGCCAGCAGCCAAGTGGCAGGGGTCCAAGAGACCCAGTACTTC.

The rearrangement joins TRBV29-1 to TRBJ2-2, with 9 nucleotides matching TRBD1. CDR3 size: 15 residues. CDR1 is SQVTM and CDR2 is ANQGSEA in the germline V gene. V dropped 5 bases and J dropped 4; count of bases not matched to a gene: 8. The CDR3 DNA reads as TGCAGCGTTTATAGCGGACAGGGGTTCACCGGGGAGCTGTTTTTT. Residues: CSVYSGQGFTGELFF.

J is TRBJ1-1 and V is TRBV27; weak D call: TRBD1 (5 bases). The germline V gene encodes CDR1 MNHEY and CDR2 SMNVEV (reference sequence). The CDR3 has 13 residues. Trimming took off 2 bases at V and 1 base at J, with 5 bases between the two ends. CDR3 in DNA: TGTGCCAGCAGTTTAAGGGGGAACACTGAAGCTTTCTTT. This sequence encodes CASSLRGNTEAFF.

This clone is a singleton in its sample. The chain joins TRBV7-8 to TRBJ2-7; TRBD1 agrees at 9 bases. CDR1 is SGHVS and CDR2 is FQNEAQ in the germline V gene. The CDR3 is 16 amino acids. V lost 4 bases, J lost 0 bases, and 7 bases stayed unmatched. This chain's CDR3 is CASSSPGTGSSYEQYF. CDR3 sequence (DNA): TGTGCCAGCAGCTCTCCCGGGACAGGGAGCTCCTACGAGCAGTACTTC.

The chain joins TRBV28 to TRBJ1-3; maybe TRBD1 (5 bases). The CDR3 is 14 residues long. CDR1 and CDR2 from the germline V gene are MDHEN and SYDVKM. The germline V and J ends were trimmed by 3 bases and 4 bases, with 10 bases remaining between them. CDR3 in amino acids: CASSFAGPGNTIYF. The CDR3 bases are TGTGCCAGCAGTTTTGCAGGGCCCGGAAACACCATATATTTT.

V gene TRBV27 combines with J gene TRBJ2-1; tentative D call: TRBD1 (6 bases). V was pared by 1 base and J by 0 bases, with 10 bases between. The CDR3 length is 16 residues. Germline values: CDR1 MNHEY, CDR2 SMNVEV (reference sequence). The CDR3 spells CASSLLGASSYNEQFF. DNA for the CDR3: TGTGCCAGCAGTTTATTGGGGGCTAGCTCCTACAATGAGCAGTTCTTC.

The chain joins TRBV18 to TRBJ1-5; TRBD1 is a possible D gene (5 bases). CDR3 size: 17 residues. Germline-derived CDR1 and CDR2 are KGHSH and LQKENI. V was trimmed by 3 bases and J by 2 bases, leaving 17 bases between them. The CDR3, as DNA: TGTGCCAGCTCACCGCGGGGGAGAGGTGGTGGCAATCAGCCCCAGCATTTT. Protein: CASSPRGRGGGNQPQHF.

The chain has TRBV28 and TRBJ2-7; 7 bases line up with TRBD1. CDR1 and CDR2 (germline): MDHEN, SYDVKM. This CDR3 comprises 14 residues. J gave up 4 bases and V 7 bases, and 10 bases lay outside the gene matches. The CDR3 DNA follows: TGTGCCAGCAAGCCGAGGGACAGAACATACGAGCAGTACTTC. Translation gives CASKPRDRTYEQYF. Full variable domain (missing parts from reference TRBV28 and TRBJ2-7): DVKVTQSSRYLVKRTGEKVFLECVQDMDHENMFWYRQDPGLGLRLIYFSYDVKMKEKGDIPEGYSVSREKKERFSLILESASTNQTSMYLCASKPRDRTYEQYFGPGTRLTVT.